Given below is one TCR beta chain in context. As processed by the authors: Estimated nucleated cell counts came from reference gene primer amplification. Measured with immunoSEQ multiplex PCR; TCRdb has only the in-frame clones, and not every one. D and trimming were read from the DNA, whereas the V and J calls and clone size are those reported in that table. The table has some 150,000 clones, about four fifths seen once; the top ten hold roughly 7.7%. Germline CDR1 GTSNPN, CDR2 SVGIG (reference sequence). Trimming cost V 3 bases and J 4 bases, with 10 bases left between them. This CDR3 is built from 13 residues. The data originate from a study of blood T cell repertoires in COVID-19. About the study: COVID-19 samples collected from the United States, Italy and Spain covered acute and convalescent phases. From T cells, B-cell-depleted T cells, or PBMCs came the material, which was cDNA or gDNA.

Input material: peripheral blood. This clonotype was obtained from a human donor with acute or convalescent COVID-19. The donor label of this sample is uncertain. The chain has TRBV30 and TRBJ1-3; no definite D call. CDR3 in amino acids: CAWSAGLGNTIYF. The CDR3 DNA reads TGTGCCTGGAGCGCGGGTCTGGGAAACACCATATATTTT. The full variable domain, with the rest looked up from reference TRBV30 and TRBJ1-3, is SQTIHQWPATLVQPVGSPLSLECTVEGTSNPNLYWYRQAAGRGLQLLFYSVGIGQISSEVPQNLSASRPQDRQFILSSKKLLLSDSGFYLCAWSAGLGNTIYFGEGSWLTVV.